The following is a T cell receptor beta chain sequence with its context. Primers used in a second PCR of roughly 6 to 11 cycles were a sample-barcoded 5' primer and a J-beta primer mix. Using its own MiXCR run on the 5' RACE reads, TCRdb lists one record per CDR3 protein. The sample has about 1.6 million distinct CDR3 sequences, roughly a third seen once. The data stem from a study of blood T cells in healthy people across ages. Germline-derived CDR1 and CDR2 are SGHVS and FQNEAQ. The CDR3 has 18 amino acids. Trimming shortened V by 0 bases and J by 7 bases, and 22 bases separated the two germline ends.

The sample was blood. The receptor was derived from a woman in her 30s in good health. The V call is TRBV7-8, the J call TRBJ2-1; D gene uncertain. CDR3 sequence reads: CASSLAIWGSPLGNEQFF. As DNA, the CDR3 is TGTGCCAGCAGCTTAGCAATTTGGGGAAGCCCTTTGGGGAATGAGCAGTTCTTC.